The clone carrying this T cell receptor (beta chain) occurred a few times. What it binds is unknown. Preparation of the TCRbeta library used unique molecular identifiers. From the PCR reads, TCRdb called clonotypes with MiXCR, one entry per CDR3 protein. The data show more than 400,000 distinct CDR3 sequences, roughly 10% seen once. This sample is part of a study of T-cell reconstitution after alpha-beta-depleted transplantation in children. This CDR3 comprises 14 residues. Germline CDR1 SNHLY, CDR2 FYNNEI. V lost 6 bases and J 0 bases, leaving 10 bases between the germline ends. General study points: The authors attributed T-cell counts and diversity one year after transplant mostly to newly produced T cells. About two months after transplant, alpha-beta T cells reportedly came from several hundred expanded graft clones. It was surviving recipient T cells and thymic progenitors that gave some patients high TCRbeta diversity at day 60.

The sequenced sample was PBMCs, mostly from graft donor cells, obtained 180 days after TCRalphabeta/CD19-depleted stem cell transplant. The genes are TRBV2 and TRBJ2-3; no clear D gene. The clonotype originates from a female patient between 2 and 15 years old who had a stem cell transplant for aplastic anemia, so the T cells may come from the graft donor. Written as DNA, the CDR3 is TGTGCCAGCAGCGCCCAAGGGAGCACAGATACGCAGTATTTT. This sequence encodes CASSAQGSTDTQYF. Based on the CDR3 plus reference TRBV2 and TRBJ2-3, the full variable domain is EPEVTQTPSHQVTQMGQEVILRCVPISNHLYFYWYRQILGQKVEFLVSFYNNEISEKSEIFDDQFSVERPDGSNFTLKIRSTKLEDSAMYFCASSAQGSTDTQYFGPGTRLTVL.